This TCR beta chain was retrieved from a study of blood T cell repertoires in COVID-19. Study at large: T cells, B-cell-depleted T cells, or PBMCs provided the cDNA or gDNA that served as material.

Repertoires were generated with immunoSEQ multiplex PCR, while TCRdb's copy carries only in-frame clones and drops some. This table has around 43,000 clones, 88% appearing once. This CDR3 contains 13 residues. V lost 4 bases, J lost 8 bases, and 3 bases stayed unmatched. The chain combines TRBV12-3 or TRBV12-4 with TRBJ2-1; 9 nucleotides line up with TRBD1. Input material: peripheral blood. The TCR originated in a woman in her 70s with acute or convalescent COVID-19. Written as DNA, the CDR3 is TGTGCCAGCAGTTACAGGGGGCTGGATGAGCAGTTCTTC. Residues: CASSYRGLDEQFF.